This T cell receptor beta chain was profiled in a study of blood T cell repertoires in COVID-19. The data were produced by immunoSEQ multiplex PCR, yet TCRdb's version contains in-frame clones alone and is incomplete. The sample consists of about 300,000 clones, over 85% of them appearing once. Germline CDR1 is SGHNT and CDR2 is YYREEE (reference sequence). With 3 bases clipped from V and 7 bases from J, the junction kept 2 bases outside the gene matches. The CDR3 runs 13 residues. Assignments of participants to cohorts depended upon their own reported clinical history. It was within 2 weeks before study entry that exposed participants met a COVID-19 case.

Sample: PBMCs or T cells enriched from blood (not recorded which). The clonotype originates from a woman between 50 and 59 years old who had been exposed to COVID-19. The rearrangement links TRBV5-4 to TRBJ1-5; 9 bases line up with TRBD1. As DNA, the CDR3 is TGTGCCAGCAGCTACGGACAGGGGCAGCCCCAGCATTTT. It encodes CASSYGQGQPQHF.